The 30 T cell receptor beta chains below were found in one sample sequenced in a study of CD8+ T cells in alopecia areata. The authors extracted RNA and reverse transcribed it into cDNA as the sequencing template. The repertoire was sequenced with immunoSEQ multiplex PCR; TCRdb's copy has only in-frame clones and lacks some. The table shows about 190,000 clones, with 50% to 70% occurring only once. Sample: CD4+ T cells sorted from blood, taken at week 0. Source of these receptors: a human donor with alopecia areata.

The J gene is TRBJ2-5, the V gene TRBV27; D might be TRBD1 or TRBD2, each matching 5 bases. The CDR3 consists of 13 residues. CDR1 and CDR2 from the germline V gene are MNHEY and SMNVEV (reference sequence). The V gene lost 3 bases and the J gene lost 5 bases, with 10 bases spanning the gap. DNA of the CDR3: TGTGCCAGCAGTTTTGCAGGGACCGAGACCCAGTACTTC. Its protein is CASSFAGTETQYF.

The rearrangement uses TRBV4-1 and TRBJ2-3; 7 bases map to TRBD2. The CDR3 is 16 amino acids. Looked up from germline, CDR1 is MGHRA and CDR2 is YSYEKL. V gave up 4 bases and J gave up 4 bases; unmatched junction bases: 11. CDR3 amino acids: CASSLGWGLRSDTQYF. CDR3 bases: TGCGCCAGCAGCCTAGGTTGGGGACTACGGTCAGATACGCAGTATTTT.

The CDR3 DNA follows: TGTGCCAGCAGCCCTGGGACTAGCGGGGATTACGAGCAGTACTTC. Residues: CASSPGTSGDYEQYF. V gene TRBV11-3 combines with J gene TRBJ2-7; the match to TRBD2 covers 13 bases. CDR3 length: 15 residues. Germline lookup yields CDR1 SGHNT and CDR2 YENEEA. V lost 5 bases and J lost 4; bases outside the gene matches: 5.

The chain couples TRBV2 to TRBJ2-4; unclear D gene. The V end lost 3 bases, the J end lost 1 base, and 13 bases lay between the germline ends. From germline, CDR1 is SNHLY and CDR2 FYNNEI. The CDR3 is 16 amino acids. The CDR3 DNA reads as TGTGCCAGCAGTGAGATGGAGTTATCGGCCAAAAACATTCAGTACTTC. Protein: CASSEMELSAKNIQYF. The full variable domain, its missing parts supplied by reference TRBV2 and TRBJ2-4, is EPEVTQTPSHQVTQMGQEVILRCVPISNHLYFYWYRQILGQKVEFLVSFYNNEISEKSEIFDDQFSVERPDGSNFTLKIRSTKLEDSAMYFCASSEMELSAKNIQYFGAGTRLSVL.

In this sample, this clone turned up once. The CDR3 nucleotides read TGTGCCAGCTCTTGGGGGAACGAGCAGTACTTC. It encodes CASSWGNEQYF. The chain recombines TRBV2 with TRBJ2-7; perhaps D is TRBD1 or TRBD2 (5 bases each). V was cut by 8 bases and J by 5 bases, with 10 bases left in between. The germline V gene has CDR1 SNHLY and CDR2 FYNNEI. CDR3 length: 11 residues.

The CDR3 loop is CAWSVRDRGGYTF. The CDR3 DNA sequence: TGTGCCTGGAGTGTACGCGACAGGGGTGGCTACACCTTC. This rearrangement joins TRBV30 to TRBJ1-2; 8 bases agree with TRBD1. With 0 bases clipped from V and 7 bases from J, the junction kept 4 bases outside the gene matches. Germline loops: CDR1 GTSNPN, CDR2 SVGIG (reference sequence). The CDR3 runs to 13 residues.

This chain links TRBV2 with TRBJ2-2; D gene unclear. Germline V gives CDR1 SNHLY, CDR2 FYNNEI. There are 13 residues in the CDR3. Trimming took off 8 bases at V and 0 bases at J, with 7 bases between the two ends. For the CDR3, the DNA is TGTGCCAGCCCGGCGGCGAACACCGGGGAGCTGTTTTTT. The encoded protein is CASPAANTGELFF.

The genes are TRBV18 and TRBJ2-5; the D is unclear. The V gene lost 3 bases and the J gene lost 7 bases, with 9 bases spanning the gap. The V gene's germline CDR1 is KGHSH and CDR2 LQKENI. The CDR3 extends over 12 amino acids. This chain's CDR3 is CASSPSRGTQYF. The CDR3 nucleotides are TGTGCCAGCTCACCCTCCCGTGGGACCCAGTACTTC.

This chain connects TRBV9 to TRBJ1-2, with 7 bases aligning to TRBD1. CDR3 length: 16 amino acids. Germline CDR1 and CDR2: SGDLS and YYNGEE. Losses at the gene ends were 4 bases for V and 1 base for J; bases not matched to a gene: 10. The DNA of the CDR3 is TGTGCCAGCAGCCCACGAGACAGGGTACTTAACTATGGCTACACCTTC. This sequence encodes CASSPRDRVLNYGYTF.

The rearrangement joins TRBV27 to TRBJ1-2; 9 nucleotides agree with TRBD1. The CDR3 extends over 15 amino acids. CDR1 is MNHEY and CDR2 is SMNVEV in the germline V gene (reference sequence). V shed 5 bases, J shed 7 bases, and the junction held 11 bases outside the gene matches. The CDR3 DNA reads as TGTGCCAGCAGTCCAAGAGACAGGGGGATGCGTGGCTACACCTTC. Protein sequence: CASSPRDRGMRGYTF.

The chain couples TRBV29-1 to TRBJ2-1, with 8 bases identical to TRBD2. Trimming cost V 1 base and J 2 bases; bases outside gene matches: 4. The CDR3 length is 15 residues. Germline CDR1 and CDR2: SQVTM and ANQGSEA. CDR3 sequence: CSVEGPAGAYNEQFF. DNA for the CDR3: TGCAGCGTTGAAGGTCCAGCGGGGGCCTACAATGAGCAGTTCTTC.

The chain couples TRBV27 to TRBJ2-3; no clear D. V dropped 6 bases and J dropped 0 bases, with 10 bases sitting between them. Germline CDR1 reads MNHEY; CDR2 reads SMNVEV (reference sequence). The CDR3 covers 14 residues. The CDR3 region is CASRAFASTDTQYF. In DNA form, the CDR3 reads TGTGCCAGCAGGGCATTTGCTAGCACAGATACGCAGTATTTT.

The chain carries TRBV5-1 and TRBJ2-5; 7 bases fit TRBD1. CDR1 and CDR2 from the germline V gene are SGHRS and YFSETQ. The CDR3 is 14 residues long. V was clipped by 4 bases and J by 4 bases; unmatched bases: 7. CDR3 nucleotide sequence: TGCGCCAGCAGCCCCGGACAGGCAGGAGAGACCCAGTACTTC. Protein product: CASSPGQAGETQYF.

This clone was observed a few times. V usage is TRBV5-1 and J usage is TRBJ2-7; no definite D call. The CDR3 consists of 13 residues. Per the germline V gene, CDR1 is SGHRS and CDR2 is YFSETQ. Trimming left V 0 bases short and J 3 bases short, with 7 bases between. Written as DNA, the CDR3 is TGCGCCAGCAGCTTGGACGGTAACTACGAGCAGTACTTC. Protein sequence: CASSLDGNYEQYF.

The chain has TRBV20-1 and TRBJ2-1, with 9 positions matching TRBD2. Per the germline V gene, CDR1 is DFQATT and CDR2 is SNEGSKA (reference sequence). The CDR3 covers 11 residues. The V gene end was trimmed by 3 bases and the J gene end by 16 bases; junction bases not matched to a gene: 7. For the CDR3, the DNA is TGCAGTGCTAGTACAAGCGGGGGGCACTTCTTC. Protein sequence: CSASTSGGHFF.

This chain joins TRBV19 and TRBJ1-1, with 7 bases matching TRBD1. The CDR3 length is 14 residues. V was pared by 7 bases and J by 1 base, with 6 bases of the junction left unmatched. Looked up from germline, CDR1 is LNHDA and CDR2 is SQIVND (reference sequence). CDR3 amino acids: CASKPGQQNTEAFF. The DNA of the CDR3 is TGTGCCAGTAAACCGGGACAGCAGAACACTGAAGCTTTCTTT.

The J gene is TRBJ2-7, the V gene TRBV4-1, with 11 bases lining up with TRBD2. CDR1 is MGHRA and CDR2 is YSYEKL in the germline V gene. This CDR3 has 15 amino acids. With 0 bases clipped from V and 4 bases from J, the junction kept 2 bases outside the gene matches. The CDR3 DNA sequence: TGCGCCAGCAGCCAAGATCGGACTAGCGGGTACGAGCAGTACTTC. This encodes CASSQDRTSGYEQYF.

The chain recombines TRBV6-6 with TRBJ1-1, with no clear D. The CDR3 has 16 amino acids. Trimming removed 0 bases at V and 0 bases at J, with 11 bases between. CDR1 and CDR2 (germline): MNHNY, SVGAGI (reference sequence). This CDR3 is CASSYSVGRMNTEAFF. The CDR3 region has the DNA TGTGCCAGCAGTTACTCGGTCGGAAGAATGAACACTGAAGCTTTCTTT.

The chain recombines TRBV18 with TRBJ1-2; 8 bases match TRBD1. The CDR3 extends over 14 amino acids. The germline gives CDR1 KGHSH, CDR2 LQKENI. After removal of 5 bases from V and 7 bases from J, the junction contained 9 bases not matched to a gene. In DNA, the CDR3 is TGTGCCAGCTCAGTGGACAGGGCTTTGGTTGGCTACACCTTC. Translated, it gives CASSVDRALVGYTF. The full variable domain, with the rest looked up from reference TRBV18 and TRBJ1-2, is NAGVMQNPRHLVRRRGQEARLRCSPMKGHSHVYWYRQLPEEGLKFMVYLQKENIIDESGMPKERFSAEFPKEGPSILRIQQVVRGDSAAYFCASSVDRALVGYTFGSGTRLTVV.

This clone came up once. The rearrangement joins TRBV7-6 to TRBJ2-1; 9 nucleotides line up with TRBD1. The CDR3 is 15 residues long. V lost 0 bases to trimming and J lost 9 bases; unmatched junction nucleotides: 6. Per the germline V gene, CDR1 is SGHVS and CDR2 is FNYEAQ. The CDR3 here is CASSLAKDRGVEQFF. In DNA form, the CDR3 reads TGTGCCAGCAGCTTAGCTAAGGACAGGGGTGTTGAGCAGTTCTTC.

The chain employs TRBV27 and TRBJ2-1, with D tentatively TRBD1 (6 bases). The CDR3 covers 14 residues. V shed 5 bases and J shed 9 bases, with 17 bases lying between them. Germline loops: CDR1 MNHEY, CDR2 SMNVEV (reference sequence). CDR3 region: CASSVDRPDIEQFF. The CDR3, as DNA: TGTGCCAGCAGTGTCGACAGGCCCGACATTGAGCAGTTCTTC.

The genes are TRBV25-1 and TRBJ2-5, with unresolved D. The V gene's germline CDR1 is MGHDK and CDR2 SYGVNS. The V end lost 3 bases, the J end lost 5 bases, and 1 base lay between the germline ends. The CDR3 loop spans 10 amino acids. CDR3 amino acids: CASSEETQYF. DNA of the CDR3: TGTGCCAGCAGTGAGGAGACCCAGTACTTC.

The chain recombines TRBV30 with TRBJ2-3, with no clear D. Trimming cost V 0 bases and J 5 bases, with 9 bases left between them. The CDR3 is 13 residues long. Looked up from germline, CDR1 is GTSNPN and CDR2 is SVGIG (reference sequence). The CDR3: CAWSVTGLDTQYF. DNA for the CDR3: TGTGCCTGGAGTGTAACCGGGCTAGATACGCAGTATTTT.

This clone is a singleton in its sample. The chain is built from TRBV9 and TRBJ1-5; TRBD1 might be the D (5 bases). Between the trimmed V and J ends, which lost 0 bases and 7 bases, there was a span of 14 bases. The CDR3 length is 15 residues. Germline CDR1 SGDLS, CDR2 YYNGEE. The CDR3 loop reads CASSVGDADGQPQHF. CDR3 DNA: TGTGCCAGCAGCGTAGGGGACGCCGACGGGCAGCCCCAGCATTTT.

The CDR3 loop is CASSQGRAYEQYF. CDR3 DNA sequence: TGTGCCAGCAGCCAAGGACGAGCCTACGAGCAGTACTTC. The V and J genes are TRBV14 and TRBJ2-7; D remains unclear. Germline CDR1 and CDR2: SGHDN and FVKESK. The V and J ends lost 1 base and 2 bases respectively, with 6 bases between them. The CDR3 has 13 amino acids.

The J gene is TRBJ2-7, the V gene TRBV7-2, with D unclear. This CDR3 is built from 12 residues. CDR1 and CDR2 (germline): SGHTA, FQGNSA. V shed 2 bases and J shed 6 bases, with 8 bases lying between them. The CDR3 sequence: CASSLTAIEQYF. The CDR3 DNA reads as TGTGCCAGCAGCTTAACAGCGATCGAGCAGTACTTC. Using reference TRBV7-2 and TRBJ2-7 for the parts outside the CDR3, the full variable domain is GAGVSQSPSNKVTEKGKDVELRCDPISGHTALYWYRQSLGQGLEFLIYFQGNSAPDKSGLPSDRFSAERTGGSVSTLTIQRTQQEDSAVYLCASSLTAIEQYFGPGTRLTVT.

This chain uses TRBV6-1 with TRBJ2-7; D could derive from TRBD1 or TRBD2 (5 bases each). Trimming took 8 bases from V and 4 from J, leaving 12 bases between them. CDR1 MNHNS and CDR2 SASEGT come from the germline V gene. The CDR3 is 12 amino acids. CDR3 bases: TGTGCCAGCGGGGGTCTGGGGTACGAGCAGTACTTC. This encodes CASGGLGYEQYF.

The CDR3 coding sequence is TGCAGCGTTGACGAGCGGGGCGTCGGGGAGCAGTACTTC. Protein: CSVDERGVGEQYF. The chain carries TRBV29-1 and TRBJ2-7; 7 nucleotides line up with TRBD2. CDR3 length: 13 residues. V shed 3 bases, J shed 7 bases, and the junction held 9 bases outside the gene matches. Germline V gene sequence: CDR1 SQVTM, CDR2 ANQGSEA.

The J gene is TRBJ2-7, the V gene TRBV6-1; D is unresolved. This CDR3 is built from 12 residues. The germline V and J ends were trimmed by 4 bases and 6 bases, with 10 bases remaining between them. Germline V lookup: CDR1 MNHNS, CDR2 SASEGT. Here the CDR3 DNA reads TGTGCCAGCAGTGTCGGGCATACCGAGCAGTACTTC. This translates into CASSVGHTEQYF.

The chain employs TRBV30 and TRBJ1-1; D uncertain. The length of the CDR3 is 14 residues. The V gene's germline CDR1 is GTSNPN and CDR2 SVGIG (reference sequence). Deletions cut 1 base from V and 1 base from J, with 10 bases between. The CDR3 region has the DNA TGTGCCTGGAGTGCTAGCCCATCGAACACTGAAGCTTTCTTT. This translates into CAWSASPSNTEAFF.